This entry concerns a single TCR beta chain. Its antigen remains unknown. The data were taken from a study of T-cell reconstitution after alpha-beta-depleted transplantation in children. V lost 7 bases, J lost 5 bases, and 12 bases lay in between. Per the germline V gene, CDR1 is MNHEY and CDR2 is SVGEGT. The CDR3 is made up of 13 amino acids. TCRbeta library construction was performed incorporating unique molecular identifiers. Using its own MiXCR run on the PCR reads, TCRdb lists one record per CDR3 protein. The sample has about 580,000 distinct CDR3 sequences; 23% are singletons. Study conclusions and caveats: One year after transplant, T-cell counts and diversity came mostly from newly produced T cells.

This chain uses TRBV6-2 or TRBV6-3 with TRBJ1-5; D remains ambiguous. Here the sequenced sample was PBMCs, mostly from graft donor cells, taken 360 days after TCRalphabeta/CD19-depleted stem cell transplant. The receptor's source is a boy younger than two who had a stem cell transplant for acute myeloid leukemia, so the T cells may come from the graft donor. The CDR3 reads CASTNGLHQPQHF. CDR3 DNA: TGTGCCAGCACCAACGGGTTACATCAGCCCCAGCATTTT.